Below, 7 T cell receptor beta chains from the same sample are listed, as sequenced in a study of OX40 agonist ivuxolimab in advanced cancers. Produced via immunoSEQ multiplex PCR; TCRdb's table is partial and in-frame only. This sample has some 86,000 clones, with 75% to 95% found just once. Specimen: CD4+ or CD8+ T cells sorted from blood, collected in a trial of the OX40 agonist ivuxolimab. Every receptor here comes from an adult with an advanced solid tumor such as melanoma, head and neck, liver or kidney cancer.

The chain is built from TRBV5-1 and TRBJ2-1; 8 nucleotides line up with TRBD2. The ends lost 10 bases at V and 4 bases at J; junction bases unmatched: 10. The germline V gene encodes CDR1 SGHRS and CDR2 YFSETQ. The CDR3 length is 14 residues. CDR3 coding DNA: TGCGCCGTAGGGGAACTAGCGGCTTACAATGAGCAGTTCTTC. Its translation is CAVGELAAYNEQFF. Using reference TRBV5-1 and TRBJ2-1 for the parts outside the CDR3, the full variable domain is KAGVTQTPRYLIKTRGQQVTLSCSPISGHRSVSWYQQTPGQGLQFLFEYFSETQRNKGNFPGRFSGRQFSNSRSEMNVSTLELGDSALYLCAVGELAAYNEQFFGPGTRLTVL.

This rearrangement joins TRBV29-1 to TRBJ1-2; tentatively, D is TRBD1 (6 bases). Trimming shortened V by 7 bases and J by 5 bases, and 20 bases separated the two germline ends. There are 14 residues in the CDR3. Germline CDR1 and CDR2: SQVTM and ANQGSEA. DNA for the CDR3: TGCAGCGCTGGGGGCAGGGCCCCTCTATATGGCTACACCTTC. Translated, it gives CSAGGRAPLYGYTF.

V is TRBV28 and J is TRBJ2-3; D call uncertain. The CDR3 runs 13 residues. Trimming removed 3 bases from V and 2 bases from J, with 6 bases in between. Looked up from germline, CDR1 is MDHEN and CDR2 is SYDVKM. CDR3 sequence reads: CASSFSNTDTQYF. DNA for the CDR3: TGTGCCAGCAGTTTTTCGAACACAGATACGCAGTATTTT.

This chain connects TRBV5-4 to TRBJ1-2; 8 bases line up with TRBD1. There are 18 residues in the CDR3. Germline V CDR1 and CDR2: SGHNT, YYREEE (reference sequence). The trim removed 4 bases at V and 1 base at J, leaving 15 bases unmatched. CDR3 region: CASSPRGTGEALNYGYTF. The CDR3 coding sequence is TGTGCCAGCAGCCCCCGGGGGACAGGAGAAGCCCTTAACTATGGCTACACCTTC. The full variable domain, in which reference TRBV5-4 and TRBJ1-2 provide the parts outside the CDR3, is ETGVTQSPTHLIKTRGQQVTLRCSSQSGHNTVSWYQQALGQGPQFIFQYYREEENGRGNFPPRFSGLQFPNYSSELNVNALELDDSALYLCASSPRGTGEALNYGYTFGSGTRLTVV.

V and J are TRBV19 and TRBJ2-1; 7 nucleotides align to TRBD1. Germline V CDR1 and CDR2: LNHDA, SQIVND (reference sequence). The CDR3 loop spans 15 amino acids. Losses at the gene ends were 5 bases for V and 0 bases for J; bases not matched to a gene: 4. CDR3 residues: CASSVGQSSYNEQFF. The CDR3 coding sequence is TGTGCCAGTAGTGTGGGACAGAGCTCCTACAATGAGCAGTTCTTC. The full variable domain, with the rest looked up from reference TRBV19 and TRBJ2-1, is DGGITQSPKYLFRKEGQNVTLSCEQNLNHDAMYWYRQDPGQGLRLIYYSQIVNDFQKGDIAEGYSVSREKKESFPLTVTSAQKNPTAFYLCASSVGQSSYNEQFFGPGTRLTVL.

This chain joins TRBV10-3 and TRBJ2-7, with TRBD2 matching over 9 bases. V trimming: 4 bases; J trimming: 1 base; junction bases outside the gene matches: 11. The length of the CDR3 is 17 residues. Germline CDR1 reads ENHRY; CDR2 reads SYGVKD. CDR3 sequence reads: CAISGLAGPGGSYEQYF. DNA of the CDR3: TGTGCCATCAGTGGTCTAGCGGGACCGGGAGGGTCCTACGAGCAGTACTTC.

The chain carries TRBV27 and TRBJ2-7; D possibly uses TRBD1 or TRBD2 (5 bases each). CDR3 length: 13 residues. V was shortened by 10 bases and J by 7 bases, with 20 bases between the two germline ends. The germline V gene encodes CDR1 MNHEY and CDR2 SMNVEV (reference sequence). This CDR3 is CATSDGDPREQYF. The CDR3 region has the DNA TGTGCCACCTCGGATGGGGACCCTAGGGAGCAGTACTTC.